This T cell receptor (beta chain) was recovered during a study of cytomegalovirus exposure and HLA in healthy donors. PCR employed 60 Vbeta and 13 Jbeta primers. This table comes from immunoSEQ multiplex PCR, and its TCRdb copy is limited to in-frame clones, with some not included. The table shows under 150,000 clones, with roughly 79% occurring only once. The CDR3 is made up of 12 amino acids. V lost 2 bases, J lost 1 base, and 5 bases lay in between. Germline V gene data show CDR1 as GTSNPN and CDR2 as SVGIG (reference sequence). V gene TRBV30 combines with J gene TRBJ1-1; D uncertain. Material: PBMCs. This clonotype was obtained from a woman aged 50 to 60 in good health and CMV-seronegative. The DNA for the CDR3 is TGTGCCTGGAGTAGGAGGAACACTGAAGCTTTCTTT. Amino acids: CAWSRRNTEAFF.